The next 6 T cell receptor beta chains were all read from a single sample in a study of T cell repertoires in cytomegalovirus infection. MiXCR was run by TCRdb on the reads, yielding one entry per CDR3 protein. In the table there are under 200,000 distinct CDR3 sequences, more than 15% of which are singletons. What was sequenced was CD8+ T cells from PBMCs. These receptors were collected from a human donor in good health (CMV status not recorded). Some clones in this sample may be carry-over from other donors' samples.

In its sample, this clonotype was seen a few times. The chain uses TRBV7-3 and TRBJ2-4, with D maybe TRBD2 (6 bases). The germline V gene has CDR1 SGHTA and CDR2 FQGTGA. Trimming left V 4 bases short and J 8 bases short, with 18 bases between. The CDR3 is made up of 15 amino acids. The CDR3 region has the DNA TGTGCCAGCAGCTCCTTCGGGACTGGGCATGACATTCAGTACTTC. The encoded protein is CASSSFGTGHDIQYF. The entire variable domain, with the rest obtained from reference TRBV7-3 and TRBJ2-4, is as follows: GAGVSQTPSNKVTEKGKYVELRCDPISGHTALYWYRQSLGQGPEFLIYFQGTGAADDSGLPNDRFFAVRPEGSVSTLKIQRTERGDSAVYLCASSSFGTGHDIQYFGAGTRLSVL.

V gene TRBV7-2 combines with J gene TRBJ2-4, with 8 bases identical to TRBD2. V was clipped by 5 bases and J by 3 bases; unmatched bases: 9. The CDR3 runs 16 residues. Germline loops: CDR1 SGHTA, CDR2 FQGNSA. CDR3 nucleotide sequence: TGTGCCAGCAGCGCATCGGGGGGGGTGGACAAAAACATTCAGTACTTC. Protein sequence: CASSASGGVDKNIQYF.

There are many counts of this clonotype. The chain uses TRBV29-1 and TRBJ2-3, with 8 positions matching TRBD2. CDR1 and CDR2 from the germline V gene are SQVTM and ANQGSEA. V shed 5 bases and J 4 bases; nucleotides not matched to a gene: 5. This CDR3 is 13 amino acids long. This CDR3 is CSVRATSADTQYF. The DNA for the CDR3 is TGCAGCGTTCGAGCGACTAGCGCAGATACGCAGTATTTT.

This clonotype was recorded a few times. This chain connects TRBV28 to TRBJ1-1; no firm D call. The germline gives CDR1 MDHEN, CDR2 SYDVKM. CDR3 length: 14 residues. Trimming removed 1 base at V and 2 bases at J, with 8 bases between. The chain's CDR3 is CASSLFKLNTEAFF. Written as DNA, the CDR3 is TGTGCCAGCAGTTTATTTAAACTTAACACTGAAGCTTTCTTT.

This clonotype was seen repeatedly, ten times or more. The V gene is TRBV7-9, the J gene TRBJ2-7; possible D gene TRBD1, 7 bases. The V gene lost 4 bases and the J gene lost 3 bases, with 13 bases spanning the gap. Germline V gene lookup returns CDR1 SEHNR and CDR2 FQNEAQ (reference sequence). CDR3 length: 14 residues. The DNA of the CDR3 is TGTGCCAGCAGCTCTCCCAGGGGGGTCTACGAGCAGTACTTC. This translates into CASSSPRGVYEQYF.

V and J are TRBV10-3 and TRBJ2-7, with TRBD1 matching over 7 bases. The CDR3 covers 16 residues. Germline V CDR1 and CDR2: ENHRY, SYGVKD. Trimming took 7 bases from V and 3 from J; bases not matched to a gene: 15. CDR3 bases: TGTGCCATCATGAAGGACAGGCAACGTGGGATCTACGAGCAGTACTTC. It codes for CAIMKDRQRGIYEQYF.